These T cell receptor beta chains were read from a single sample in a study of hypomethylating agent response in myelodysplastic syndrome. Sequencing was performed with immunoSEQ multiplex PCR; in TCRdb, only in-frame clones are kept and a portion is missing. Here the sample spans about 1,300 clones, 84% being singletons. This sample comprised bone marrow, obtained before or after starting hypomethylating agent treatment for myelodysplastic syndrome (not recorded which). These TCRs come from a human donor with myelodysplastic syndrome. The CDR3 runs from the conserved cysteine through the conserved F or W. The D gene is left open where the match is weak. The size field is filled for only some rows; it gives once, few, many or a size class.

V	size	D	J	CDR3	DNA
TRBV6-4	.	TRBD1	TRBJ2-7	CASSKTGAGEQYF	TGTGCCAGCAGTAAAACAGGGGCTGGCGAGCAGTACTTC
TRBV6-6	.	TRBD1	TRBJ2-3	CASSTRDRYTDTQYF	TGTGCCAGCAGTACTCGGGACAGATACACAGATACGCAGTATTTT
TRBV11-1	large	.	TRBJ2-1	CASSFLAGMGSNEQFF	TGTGCCAGCAGCTTCTTGGCGGGGATGGGGTCCAATGAGCAGTTCTTC
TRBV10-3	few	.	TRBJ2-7	CAISVPLNDEQYF	TGTGCCATCAGTGTCCCCCTGAACGACGAGCAGTACTTC
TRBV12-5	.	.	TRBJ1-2	CASGLVRGVLYGYTF	TGTGCTAGTGGTTTGGTACGAGGGGTACTCTATGGCTACACCTTC
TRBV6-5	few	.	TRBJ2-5	CASSFRDGAQETQYF	TGTGCCAGCAGTTTCCGTGACGGGGCCCAAGAGACCCAGTACTTC
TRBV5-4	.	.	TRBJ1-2	CASSLAGEWGDYGYTF	TGTGCCAGCAGCTTGGCCGGGGAGTGGGGGGACTATGGCTACACCTTC
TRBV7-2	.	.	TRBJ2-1	CASSLAGSGALFNEQFF	TGTGCCAGCAGCTTAGCGGGATCGGGAGCCCTCTTCAATGAGCAGTTCTTC
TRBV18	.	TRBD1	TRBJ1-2	CASSPGTELIYGYTF	TGTGCCAGCTCACCCGGGACAGAGCTAATTTATGGCTACACCTTC
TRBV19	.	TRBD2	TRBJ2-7	CASSMAAPISSGASYEQYF	TGTGCCAGTAGTATGGCAGCCCCCATCTCTAGCGGGGCCTCCTACGAGCAGTACTTC
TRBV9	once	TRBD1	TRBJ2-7	CASSGTGAEQYF	TGTGCCAGCAGCGGGACAGGGGCCGAGCAGTACTTC
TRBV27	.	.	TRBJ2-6	CASSLSSQSGANVLTF	TGTGCCAGCAGTTTGTCGAGCCAGTCTGGGGCCAACGTCCTGACTTTC
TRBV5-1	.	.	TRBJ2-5	CASSWDVQETQYF	TGCGCCAGCAGTTGGGACGTCCAAGAGACCCAGTACTTC
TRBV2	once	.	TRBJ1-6	CASSEGRFSPLHF	TGTGCCAGCAGTGAGGGGAGGTTCTCACCCCTCCACTTT
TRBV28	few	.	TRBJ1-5	CASSLPYQPQHF	TGTGCCAGCAGTTTACCCTATCAGCCCCAGCATTTT
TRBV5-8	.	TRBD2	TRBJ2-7	CASSDGLAGSDEQYF	TGTGCCAGCAGCGATGGACTAGCGGGAAGCGACGAGCAGTACTTC
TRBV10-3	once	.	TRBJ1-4	CAISPQLGTNEKLFF	TGTGCCATCAGTCCTCAGCTTGGAACTAATGAAAAACTGTTTTTT
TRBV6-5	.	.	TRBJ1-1	CASSERNTEAFF	TGTGCCAGCAGTGAAAGGAACACTGAAGCTTTCTTT
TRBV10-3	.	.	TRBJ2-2	CAISEWWLGGERTGELFF	TGTGCCATCAGTGAGTGGTGGTTGGGGGGTGAACGCACCGGGGAGCTGTTTTTT
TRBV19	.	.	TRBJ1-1	CASRPDGVLTEAFF	TGTGCCAGTAGGCCCGACGGGGTCTTAACTGAAGCTTTCTTT
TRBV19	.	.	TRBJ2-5	CASSVTGLPKETQYF	TGTGCCAGTAGTGTTACAGGATTACCAAAGGAGACCCAGTACTTC
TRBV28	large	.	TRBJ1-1	CASSPEQAVATEAFF	TGTGCCAGCAGTCCCGAACAAGCCGTGGCTACTGAAGCTTTCTTT
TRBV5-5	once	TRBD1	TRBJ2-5	CASSRQGLGVETQYF	TGTGCCAGCAGCCGACAGGGGTTGGGTGTGGAGACCCAGTACTTC
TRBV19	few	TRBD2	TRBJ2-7	CASSSLGLVNEQYF	TGTGCCAGTAGTTCCCTGGGACTAGTAAACGAGCAGTACTTC
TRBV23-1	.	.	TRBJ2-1	CASGTPNEQFF	TGCGCCAGCGGGACACCGAATGAGCAGTTCTTC
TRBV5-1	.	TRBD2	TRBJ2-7	CASSDSSGGEQYF	TGCGCCAGCAGCGATTCTAGCGGGGGGGAGCAGTACTTC
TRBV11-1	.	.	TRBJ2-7	CASSLEGHEQYF	TGTGCCAGCAGCTTAGAGGGGCACGAGCAGTACTTC
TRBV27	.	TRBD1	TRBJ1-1	CASSRDRGNTEAFF	TGTGCCAGCAGTCGGGACAGGGGGAACACTGAAGCTTTCTTT
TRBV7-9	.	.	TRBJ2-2	CASSYLTGELFF	TGTGCCAGCAGCTATCTCACCGGGGAGCTGTTTTTT
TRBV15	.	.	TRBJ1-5	CATSEGGQPQHF	TGTGCCACCAGCGAGGGTGGTCAGCCCCAGCATTTT
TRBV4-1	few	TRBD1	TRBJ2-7	CASSQEDRNPYEQYF	TGCGCCAGCAGCCAAGAGGACAGGAATCCCTACGAGCAGTACTTC
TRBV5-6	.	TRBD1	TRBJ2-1	CASSLGDRAYNEQFF	TGTGCCAGCAGCTTGGGGGACAGAGCCTACAATGAGCAGTTCTTC
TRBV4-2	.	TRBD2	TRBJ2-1	CASSSKGLAYNEQFF	TGTGCCAGCAGCTCGAAGGGACTAGCGTACAATGAGCAGTTCTTC
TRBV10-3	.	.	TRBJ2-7	CAISQGGGLGEQYF	TGTGCCATCAGTCAGGGTGGGGGTTTGGGTGAGCAGTACTTC
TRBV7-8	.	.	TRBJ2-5	CASSLYKGLVETQYF	TGTGCCAGCAGTCTCTATAAAGGGCTAGTGGAGACCCAGTACTTC